This T cell receptor beta chain was identified during a study of cytomegalovirus exposure and HLA in healthy donors. About the research overall: The 120 validation repertoires, a later analysis reported, used the same platform as the roughly 660 repertoires from the first cohort.

Assay used: immunoSEQ multiplex PCR; TCRdb lists only in-frame clones, some missing. The sample has approximately 300,000 clones; about nine tenths are singletons. Germline CDR1 reads MNHEY; CDR2 reads SMNVEV (reference sequence). The junction had 8 bases not matched to a gene; V was cut back by 5 bases and J by 4 bases. CDR3 length: 15 amino acids. General study results and limits: The classifier, whose performance was assessed in both the original and validation cohorts, reportedly diagnosed cytomegalovirus status with high specificity and sensitivity.

With respect to this clone: Its antigen is currently unknown.

The V gene is TRBV27, the J gene TRBJ2-7, with 10 bases identical to TRBD2. This clonotype originated in a woman aged 18-29 years in good health and CMV-seronegative. Source material: PBMCs. The CDR3 DNA follows: TGTGCCAGCAGTGACGCCGGGACTAGCGTATACGAGCAGTACTTC. Amino acid sequence: CASSDAGTSVYEQYF.